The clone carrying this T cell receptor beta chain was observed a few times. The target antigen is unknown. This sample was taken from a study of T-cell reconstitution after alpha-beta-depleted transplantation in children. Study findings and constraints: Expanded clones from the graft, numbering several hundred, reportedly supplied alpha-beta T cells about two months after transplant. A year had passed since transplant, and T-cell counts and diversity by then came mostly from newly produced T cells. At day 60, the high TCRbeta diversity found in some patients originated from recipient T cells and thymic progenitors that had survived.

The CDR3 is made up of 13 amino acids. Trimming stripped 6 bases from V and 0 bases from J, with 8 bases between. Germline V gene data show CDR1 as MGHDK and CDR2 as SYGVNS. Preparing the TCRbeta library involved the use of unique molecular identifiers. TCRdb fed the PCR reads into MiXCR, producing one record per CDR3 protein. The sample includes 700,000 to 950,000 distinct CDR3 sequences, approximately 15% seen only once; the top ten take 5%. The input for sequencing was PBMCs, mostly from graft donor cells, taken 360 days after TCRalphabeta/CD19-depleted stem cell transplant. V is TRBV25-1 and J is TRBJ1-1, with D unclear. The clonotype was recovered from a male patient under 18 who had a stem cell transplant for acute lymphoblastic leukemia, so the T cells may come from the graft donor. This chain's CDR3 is CASRDHMNTEAFF. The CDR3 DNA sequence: TGTGCCAGCAGAGACCATATGAACACTGAAGCTTTCTTT.